A selection of T cell receptor beta chains follows, all from one sample in a study of T cell responses to AZD1222 COVID-19 vaccine. Sequencing used immunoSEQ multiplex PCR; TCRdb keeps in-frame clones, though not all of them. The table includes some 130,000 clones, more than 90% detected once. This specimen consisted of peripheral blood, obtained 28 days after the second AZD1222 dose. These receptors were taken from an adult who received the AZD1222 COVID-19 vaccine. CDR3s include the opening cysteine and the closing phenylalanine or tryptophan. A D gene is named only where the DNA matches it firmly. Clone size is stated in some rows and not others, as once, few, many or a class when expanded.

TRBJ1-4	.	.	TRBV12-3/TRBV12-4	CASNRQPSEKLFF	TGTGCCAGCAATCGACAGCCCTCTGAAAAACTGTTTTTT
TRBJ1-1	TRBD1	.	TRBV7-8	CASSPAQGAYTEAFF	TGTGCCAGCAGCCCCGCGCAGGGGGCGTACACTGAAGCTTTCTTT
TRBJ1-2	.	once	TRBV25-1	CASRVDQDYTF	TGTGCCAGCAGGGTGGACCAGGACTACACCTTC
TRBJ1-4	.	.	TRBV12-3/TRBV12-4	CASSPQNEKLFF	TGTGCCAGCAGTCCTCAGAATGAAAAACTGTTTTTT
TRBJ1-6	.	.	TRBV6-6	CASSSGATGVSPLHF	TGTGCCAGCAGTTCAGGGGCTACCGGGGTTTCACCCCTCCACTTT
TRBJ2-3	.	.	TRBV11-2	CASSFASTDTQYF	TGTGCCAGCAGTTTTGCTAGCACAGATACGCAGTATTTT
TRBJ1-5	.	once	TRBV30	CAWSVQYNQPQHF	TGTGCCTGGAGTGTACAGTACAATCAGCCCCAGCATTTT
TRBJ1-1	TRBD1	.	TRBV7-3	CASSPGQAGIGEAFF	TGTGCCAGCAGCCCCGGACAGGCAGGGATTGGTGAAGCTTTCTTT
TRBJ1-4	.	.	TRBV28	CASMDRGGREKLFF	TGTGCCAGCATGGATAGGGGCGGGAGAGAAAAACTGTTTTTT
TRBJ1-1	.	.	TRBV13	CASSRGKNTEAFF	TGTGCCAGCAGCCGTGGCAAGAACACTGAAGCTTTCTTT
TRBJ1-2	.	.	TRBV18	CASSPGQVRHNYGYTF	TGTGCCAGCTCACCGGGGCAGGTCCGACATAACTATGGCTACACCTTC
TRBJ1-2	.	.	TRBV15	CATSRGGDGYTF	TGTGCCACCAGCAGAGGGGGGGATGGCTACACCTTC
TRBJ2-5	.	.	TRBV7-8	CASSLAPLRRGAQETQYF	TGTGCCAGCAGCTTAGCGCCCCTCAGGCGCGGAGCCCAAGAGACCCAGTACTTC
TRBJ2-3	.	.	TRBV2	CASRIGSGISTDTQYF	TGTGCCAGCAGGATAGGTTCAGGAATAAGCACAGATACGCAGTATTTT
TRBJ1-2	TRBD1	.	TRBV9	CASSAGTGVLGYTF	TGTGCCAGCAGCGCAGGAACAGGGGTACTCGGCTACACCTTC
TRBJ2-2	.	.	TRBV11-2	CASSAVKGPNTGELFF	TGTGCCAGCAGCGCCGTAAAGGGGCCGAACACCGGGGAGCTGTTTTTT
TRBJ1-1	.	.	TRBV7-9	CASSLNTEAFF	TGTGCCAGCAGCTTGAACACTGAAGCTTTCTTT
TRBJ1-2	TRBD1	.	TRBV5-1	CASSSSGRGQGYTF	TGCGCCAGCAGCTCGTCCGGCAGGGGGCAAGGCTACACCTTC
TRBJ2-5	TRBD2	.	TRBV3-1/TRBV3-2	CASSPGLAGAPSRETQYF	TGTGCCAGCAGCCCGGGACTAGCGGGGGCCCCCTCAAGAGAGACCCAGTACTTC
TRBJ2-3	.	.	TRBV19	CASSIPQDTQYF	TGTGCCAGTAGTATCCCGCAAGATACGCAGTATTTT
TRBJ1-4	.	.	TRBV18	CASSRGENEKLFF	TGTGCCAGCTCACGGGGGGAAAATGAAAAACTGTTTTTT
TRBJ1-1	TRBD1	.	TRBV7-2	CASSAGTENTEAFF	TGTGCCAGCAGCGCCGGGACAGAGAACACTGAAGCTTTCTTT
TRBJ1-2	.	.	TRBV27	CASSFARAYGYTF	TGTGCCAGCAGTTTCGCCAGGGCCTATGGCTACACCTTC
TRBJ1-2	.	.	TRBV13	CASTAQDGYTF	TGTGCCAGCACCGCCCAGGATGGCTACACCTTC
TRBJ1-2	TRBD1	.	TRBV5-1	CASSINQGARGYTF	TGCGCCAGCAGCATCAACCAGGGGGCGCGGGGCTACACCTTC